This TCR beta chain was profiled in a study of blood T cells in healthy people across ages. As to this clonotype: Antigen: not known.

Study-level findings and limits: Expanded clonotype shifts may have been confounded, as the donors had an unknown CMV status.

For the second PCR, which ran for about 6 to 12 cycles, a sample-barcoded 5' primer and a J-beta primer mix were used. A single record per CDR3 protein comes from TCRdb applying MiXCR to the 5' RACE reads. The sample includes just over 1 million distinct CDR3 sequences, around 43% of them seen just once. Caucasian, healthy and from Russia, the donors were aged between roughly 6 and 95. Isolation yielded PBMCs, at least 6 million per sample, in every case. The sequenced material came from blood. This sequence was found in a woman aged 55-70 years in good health.

The chain's CDR3 is CSARGGFSYEQYF. CDR3 coding DNA: TGCAGTGCTAGGGGCGGGTTCTCCTACGAGCAGTACTTC. The V gene is TRBV20-1, the J gene TRBJ2-7; D possibly corresponds to TRBD2 (5 bases). CDR1 is DFQATT and CDR2 is SNEGSKA in the germline V gene (reference sequence). This CDR3 contains 13 residues. V lost 3 bases and J 0 bases, leaving 9 bases between the germline ends.